The clone carrying this TCR beta chain has ten or more counts. Germline V gene sequence: CDR1 SEHNR, CDR2 FQNEAQ (reference sequence). There are 12 residues in the CDR3. V dropped 5 bases and J dropped 0 bases, with 4 bases sitting between them. Each CDR3 protein gets one entry after TCRdb re-called the RT-PCR reads with MiXCR. The sample comprises 650,000 to 800,000 distinct CDR3 sequences, approximately 15% of which are singletons, and about 3.9% rests with the top ten. Sequencing input: memory CD4+ T cells from blood. The V gene is TRBV7-9, the J gene TRBJ2-5, with D uncertain. The TCR originated in a female donor in good health, serving as a healthy control. For the CDR3, the DNA is TGTGCCAGCAGCCGAGACCAAGAGACCCAGTACTTC. It specifies CASSRDQETQYF.